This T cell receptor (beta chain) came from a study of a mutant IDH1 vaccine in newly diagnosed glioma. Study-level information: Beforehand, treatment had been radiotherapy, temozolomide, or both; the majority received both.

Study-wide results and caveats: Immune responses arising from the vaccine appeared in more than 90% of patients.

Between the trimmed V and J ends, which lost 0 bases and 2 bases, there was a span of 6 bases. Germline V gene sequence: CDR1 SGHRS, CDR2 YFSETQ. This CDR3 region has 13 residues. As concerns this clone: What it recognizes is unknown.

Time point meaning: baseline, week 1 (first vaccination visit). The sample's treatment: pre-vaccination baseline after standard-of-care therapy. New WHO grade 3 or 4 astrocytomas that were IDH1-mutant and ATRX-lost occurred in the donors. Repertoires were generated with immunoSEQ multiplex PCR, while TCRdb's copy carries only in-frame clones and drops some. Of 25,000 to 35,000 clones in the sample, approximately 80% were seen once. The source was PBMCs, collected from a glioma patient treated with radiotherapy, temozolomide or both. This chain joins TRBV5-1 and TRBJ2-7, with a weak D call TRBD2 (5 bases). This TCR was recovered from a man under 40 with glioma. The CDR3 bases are TGCGCCAGCAGCTTGGAGGGAGCCTACGAGCAGTACTTC. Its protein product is CASSLEGAYEQYF. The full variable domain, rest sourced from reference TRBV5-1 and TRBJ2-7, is KAGVTQTPRYLIKTRGQQVTLSCSPISGHRSVSWYQQTPGQGLQFLFEYFSETQRNKGNFPGRFSGRQFSNSRSEMNVSTLELGDSALYLCASSLEGAYEQYFGPGTRLTVT.